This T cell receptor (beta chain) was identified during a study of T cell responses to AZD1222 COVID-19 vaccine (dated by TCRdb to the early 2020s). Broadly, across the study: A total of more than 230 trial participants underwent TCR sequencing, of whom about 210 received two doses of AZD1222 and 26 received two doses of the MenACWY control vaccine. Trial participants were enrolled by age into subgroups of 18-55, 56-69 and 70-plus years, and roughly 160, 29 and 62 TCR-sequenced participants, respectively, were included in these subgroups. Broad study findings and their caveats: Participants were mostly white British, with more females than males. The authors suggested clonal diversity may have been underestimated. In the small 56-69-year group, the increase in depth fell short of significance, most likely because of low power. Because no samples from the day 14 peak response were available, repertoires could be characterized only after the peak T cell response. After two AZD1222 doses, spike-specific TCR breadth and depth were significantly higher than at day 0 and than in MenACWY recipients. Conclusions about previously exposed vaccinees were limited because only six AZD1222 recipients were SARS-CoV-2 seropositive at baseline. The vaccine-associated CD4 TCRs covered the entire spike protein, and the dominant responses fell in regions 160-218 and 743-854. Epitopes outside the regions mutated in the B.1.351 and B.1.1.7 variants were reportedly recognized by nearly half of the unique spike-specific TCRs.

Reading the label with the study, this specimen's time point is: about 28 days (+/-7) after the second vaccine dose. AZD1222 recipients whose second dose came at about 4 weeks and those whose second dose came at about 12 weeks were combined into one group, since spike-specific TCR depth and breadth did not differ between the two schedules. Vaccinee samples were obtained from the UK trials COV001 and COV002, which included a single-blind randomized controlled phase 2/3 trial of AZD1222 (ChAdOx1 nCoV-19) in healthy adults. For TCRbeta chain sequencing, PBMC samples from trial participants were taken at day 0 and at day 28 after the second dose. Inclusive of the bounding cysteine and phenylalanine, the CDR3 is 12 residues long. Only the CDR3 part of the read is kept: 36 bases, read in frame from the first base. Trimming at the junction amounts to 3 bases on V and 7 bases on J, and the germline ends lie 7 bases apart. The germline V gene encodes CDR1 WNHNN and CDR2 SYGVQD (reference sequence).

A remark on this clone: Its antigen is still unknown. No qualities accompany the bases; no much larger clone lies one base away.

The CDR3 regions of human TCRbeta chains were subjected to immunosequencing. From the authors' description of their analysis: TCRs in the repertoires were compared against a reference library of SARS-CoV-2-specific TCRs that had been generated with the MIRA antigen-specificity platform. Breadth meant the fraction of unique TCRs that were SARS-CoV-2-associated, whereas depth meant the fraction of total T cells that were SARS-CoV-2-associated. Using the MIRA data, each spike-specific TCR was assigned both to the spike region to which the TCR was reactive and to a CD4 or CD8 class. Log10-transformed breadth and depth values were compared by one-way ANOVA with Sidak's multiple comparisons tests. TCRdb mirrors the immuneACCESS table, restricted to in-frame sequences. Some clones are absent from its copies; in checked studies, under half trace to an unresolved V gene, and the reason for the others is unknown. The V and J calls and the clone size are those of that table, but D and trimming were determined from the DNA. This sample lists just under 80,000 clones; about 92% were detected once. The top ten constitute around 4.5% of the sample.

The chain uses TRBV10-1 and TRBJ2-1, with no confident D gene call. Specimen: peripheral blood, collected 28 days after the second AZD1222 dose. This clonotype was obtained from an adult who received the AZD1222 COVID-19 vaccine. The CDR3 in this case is CASSDSTNEQFF. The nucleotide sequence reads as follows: TGCGCCAGCAGTGATAGTACTAATGAGCAGTTCTTC.